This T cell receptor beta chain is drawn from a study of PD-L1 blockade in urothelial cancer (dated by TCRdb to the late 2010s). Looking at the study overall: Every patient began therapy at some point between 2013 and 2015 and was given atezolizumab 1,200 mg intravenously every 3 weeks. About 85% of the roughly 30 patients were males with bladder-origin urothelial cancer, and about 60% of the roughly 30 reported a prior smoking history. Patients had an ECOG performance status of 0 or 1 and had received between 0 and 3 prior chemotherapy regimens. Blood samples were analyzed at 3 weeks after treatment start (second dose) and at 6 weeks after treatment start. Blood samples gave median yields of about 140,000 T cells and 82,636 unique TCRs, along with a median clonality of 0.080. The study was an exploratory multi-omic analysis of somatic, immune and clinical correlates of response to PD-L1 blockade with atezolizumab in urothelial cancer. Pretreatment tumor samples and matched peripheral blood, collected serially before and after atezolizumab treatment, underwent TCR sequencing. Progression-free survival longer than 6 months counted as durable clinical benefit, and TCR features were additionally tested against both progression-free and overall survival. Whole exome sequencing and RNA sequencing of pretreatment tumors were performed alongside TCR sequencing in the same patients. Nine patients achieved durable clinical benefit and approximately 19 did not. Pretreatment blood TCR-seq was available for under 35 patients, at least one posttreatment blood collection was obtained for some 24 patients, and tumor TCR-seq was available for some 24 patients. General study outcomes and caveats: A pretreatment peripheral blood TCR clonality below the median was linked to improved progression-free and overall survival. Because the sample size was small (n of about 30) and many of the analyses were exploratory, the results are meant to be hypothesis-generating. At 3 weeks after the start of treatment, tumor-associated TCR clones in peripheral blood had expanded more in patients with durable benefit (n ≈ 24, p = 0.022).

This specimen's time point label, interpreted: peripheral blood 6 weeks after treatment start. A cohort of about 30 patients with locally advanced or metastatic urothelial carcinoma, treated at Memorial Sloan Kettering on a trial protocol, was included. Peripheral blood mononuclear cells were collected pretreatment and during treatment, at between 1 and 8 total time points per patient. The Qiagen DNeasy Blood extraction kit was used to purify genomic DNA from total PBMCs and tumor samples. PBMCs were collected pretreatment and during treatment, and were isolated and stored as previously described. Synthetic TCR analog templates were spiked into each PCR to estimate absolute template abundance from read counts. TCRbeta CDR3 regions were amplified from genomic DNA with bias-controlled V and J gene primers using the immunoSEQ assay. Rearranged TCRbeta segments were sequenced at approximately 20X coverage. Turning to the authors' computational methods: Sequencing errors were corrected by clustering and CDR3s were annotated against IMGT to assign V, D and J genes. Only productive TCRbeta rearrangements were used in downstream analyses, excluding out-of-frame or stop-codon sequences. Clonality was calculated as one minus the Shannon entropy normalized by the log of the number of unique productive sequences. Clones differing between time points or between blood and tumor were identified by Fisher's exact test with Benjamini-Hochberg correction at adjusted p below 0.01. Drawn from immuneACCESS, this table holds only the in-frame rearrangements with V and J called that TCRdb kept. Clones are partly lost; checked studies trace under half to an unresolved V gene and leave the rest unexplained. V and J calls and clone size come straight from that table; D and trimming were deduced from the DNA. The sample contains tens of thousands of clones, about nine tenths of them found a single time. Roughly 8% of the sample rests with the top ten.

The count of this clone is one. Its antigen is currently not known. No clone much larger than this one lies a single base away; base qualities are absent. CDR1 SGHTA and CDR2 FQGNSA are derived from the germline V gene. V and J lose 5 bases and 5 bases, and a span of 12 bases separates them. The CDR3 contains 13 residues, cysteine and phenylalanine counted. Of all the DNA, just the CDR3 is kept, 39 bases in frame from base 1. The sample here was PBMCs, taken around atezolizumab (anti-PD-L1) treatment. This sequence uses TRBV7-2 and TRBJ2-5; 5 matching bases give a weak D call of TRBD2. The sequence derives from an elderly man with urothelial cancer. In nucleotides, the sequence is TGTGCCAGCAGCCCGCGGAGCGGCGAGACCCAGTACTTC. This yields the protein CASSPRSGETQYF.